This T cell receptor beta chain came from a study of shared clonotypes between healthy human individuals (dated by TCRdb to 2020 to 2022). With respect to the entire study: Two women and a few men aged 18 to 49 years were included in the cohort. Blood TCR repertoires of four to six healthy adults were deeply sequenced to estimate repertoire size and the extent of clonotype sharing between individuals. Per donor, leukapheresis produced somewhere between about 0.94 and 9.5 billion PBMCs. To increase sequencing depth and limit assay-specific biases, different laboratories used diverse techniques to prepare libraries and sequence TCR repertoires. On the study overall, not on this receptor specifically: Pairwise subsampling led to the expectation that sequencing depth would affect the degree of clonotype sharing among donors. The genetic and exposure-history diversity represented was limited by the small number of donors. Sampling was restricted to blood, and TCR repertoires in tissues likely differ from the TCR repertoires found in blood.

Taken from the germline V gene, the CDR1 and CDR2 loops are SGHRS and YFSETQ. The junction shows trimming of 2 bases on V and 2 bases on J, and the gene matches do not reach 6 bases of it. The cysteine opens and the phenylalanine closes a CDR3 of 16 amino acids. Only CDR3 DNA remains: 48 bases, in frame from the first base. Using the deep immunoSEQ assay, multiplex PCR amplified TCR CDR3 regions from genomic DNA. Extracted genomic DNA from each cell subset was distributed evenly across all wells of several immunoSEQ 96-well plates, and each plate was treated as a replicate. Each replicate PCR for unsorted PBMC received about 0.3 ug genomic DNA, equal to 25,000 to 30,000 T cell genomes. Ten immunoSEQ deep assay plates were used to sequence the unsorted PBMC genomic DNA. Purified libraries were measured with a Qubit 3.0 fluorometer, size-checked on a Bioanalyzer 2100, and measured again with the KAPA Library Quantification kit. Each immunoSEQ 96-well plate was sequenced on its own single-read 150-cycle Illumina NextSeq 550 flow cell. Per the source publication's procedure: The immunoSEQ output contained only junctional sequences without quality scores, so filtering could not match that applied to full-length reads. To assign V/J genes and CDR3, sequences were annotated using PyIR, a Python wrapper for IgBLAST v1.9, with IMGT germline references. Reads were removed for weak V/J assignments (E-value above 1e-6), missing CDR3, stop codons, out-of-frame junctions, or ambiguous translated residues. V3J clonotypes were defined by identical inferred V gene, J gene, and CDR3 amino acid sequence. Percentage overlap between repertoires was computed as shared unique clonotypes divided by the size of the smaller repertoire. Richness of each repertoire was evaluated using RTK rarefaction, the Chao1 estimator, and Recon v2.1 estimates of unobserved clonotypes. Drawn from immuneACCESS, this table holds only the in-frame rearrangements with V and J called that TCRdb kept. Clones are partly lost; checked studies trace under half to an unresolved V gene and leave the rest unexplained. Clone size and the V and J calls come from that table; the DNA yielded D and trimming. This sample holds approximately 500,000 clones; 75% to 85% were observed only once. Clones ranked in the top ten supply approximately 12% of the sample.

About this clone itself: Its target antigen remains unknown. Nothing much larger sits one base from this clone, and base qualities are not available.

The donors were healthy, HIV-negative adults who had no recently reported acute infections or vaccinations. Only Caucasian adults living in Nashville, Tennessee, USA were represented among the donors. For unsorted samples, roughly 91 million PBMCs were counted, and genomic DNA was extracted using the QIAamp DNA Blood Mini kit. Blood was obtained by leukapheresis, after which PBMCs were separated by Ficoll-Histopaque density gradient centrifugation and cryopreserved in liquid nitrogen vapor phase. The TCR originated in a woman aged 40-49 years in good health. Some clones in this sample may be carry-over from other donors' samples. The sequenced material came from PBMCs. The chain uses TRBV5-1 and TRBJ2-3; TRBD2 lines up with 9 middle nucleotides. The DNA reads TGCGCCAGCAGCTTTTTTGCTAGCGGGAACACAGATACGCAGTATTTT. It is translated as CASSFFASGNTDTQYF.